Listed here is a single T cell receptor beta chain. The sample is drawn from a study of blood T cell repertoires in COVID-19. The CDR3 contains 18 residues. The trim removed 4 bases at V and 0 bases at J, leaving 7 bases unmatched. Per the germline V gene, CDR1 is MNHEY and CDR2 is SMNVEV (reference sequence). Profiling relied on immunoSEQ multiplex PCR, and the TCRdb table lists in-frame clones only, not all of them. The sample yields under 85,000 clones, 75% to 90% seen once. The sample consisted of peripheral blood. This TCR came from a man older than 75 with acute or convalescent COVID-19. V usage is TRBV27 and J usage is TRBJ2-3, with 13 bases that match TRBD2. The CDR3 region is CASSWGLAGSVSTDTQYF. The CDR3 coding sequence is TGTGCCAGCAGTTGGGGACTAGCGGGGTCGGTTAGCACAGATACGCAGTATTTT.